A single sample gave rise to the 10 T cell receptor beta chains below, sequenced in a study of vaccination and CD4 T cells after COVID-19. These TCRs' antigens remain unknown. The Oncomine TCR Beta short-read assay sequenced DNA from cultured CD4+ T cells. TCRdb independently ran MiXCR on the PCR reads; one entry per CDR3 protein. There are 20,000 to 25,000 distinct CDR3 sequences in the sample; roughly 33% occur only once, and roughly an eighth lies in the top ten. The time point: late sampling 161 to 241 days after vaccination in a few convalescent patients. Treatment specified: roughly ten-day PBMC culture with coronavirus spike peptide pools or control peptides (ViraFEST assay). Sequences were derived from CD4+ T cells from blood, cultured in vitro, sampled about 7 months after SARS-CoV-2 vaccination. The receptors here all came from a human donor who had recovered from COVID-19.

This clonotype was recorded a few times. The gene calls are TRBV20-1 and TRBJ2-1; 8 bases are shared with TRBD2. This CDR3 contains 12 residues. Germline CDR1 DFQATT, CDR2 SNEGSKA (reference sequence). CDR3 region: CMVGLGWDEQFF. CDR3 bases: TGCATGGTGGGACTAGGGTGGGATGAGCAGTTCTTC.

This clonotype was detected only a few times. The chain combines TRBV6-5 with TRBJ1-5; D not resolved. The CDR3 is 14 amino acids. CDR1 MNHEY and CDR2 SVGAGI come from the germline V gene. Trimming stripped 2 bases from V and 3 bases from J, with 8 bases between. This CDR3 reads CASSYLGFNQPQHF. The CDR3 DNA reads as TGTGCCAGCAGTTACCTGGGTTTCAATCAGCCCCAGCATTTT.

The chain combines TRBV21-1 with TRBJ2-2; the tabulated D call, TRBD1, remains unverified against the DNA. TRBV21-1 is termed a pseudogene. The length of the CDR3 is 16 residues. CDR3: CASSKARSGDTGELFF. CDR3 nucleotides: TGTGCCAGCAGCAAAGCGCGGTCAGGGGACACCGGGGAGCTGTTTTTT.

The CDR3 DNA is TGTGCCAGCAGCCGAACGACTAGCGGGGGGGCCGGAGATACGCAGTATTTT. It encodes CASSRTTSGGAGDTQYF. The rearrangement uses TRBV6-1 and TRBJ2-3; TRBD2 matches 14 bases. The trim removed 6 bases at V and 5 bases at J, leaving 10 bases unmatched. There are 17 residues in the CDR3. The germline V gene encodes CDR1 MNHNS and CDR2 SASEGT.

This chain links TRBV20-1 with TRBJ2-1; D unclear. CDR1 and CDR2 from the germline V gene are DFQATT and SNEGSKA (reference sequence). This CDR3 is built from 11 residues. Trimming took 4 bases from V and 10 from J, leaving 11 bases between them. CDR3 bases: TGCAGTGCTACTCAAGGGCCCGAGCAGTTCTTC. This translates into CSATQGPEQFF.

V is TRBV10-1 and J is TRBJ2-5; the D gene is possibly TRBD1 (6 bases). Germline values: CDR1 WNHNN, CDR2 SYGVQD (reference sequence). V was trimmed by 5 bases and J by 1 base, leaving 17 bases between them. This CDR3 has 16 residues. CDR3: CASSPWGLALQETQYF. DNA for the CDR3: TGCGCCAGCAGTCCGTGGGGGCTAGCCCTCCAAGAGACCCAGTACTTC.

This clonotype was seen a few times. The chain couples TRBV19 to TRBJ2-5; D is possibly TRBD1 or TRBD2 (6 bases each). CDR1 and CDR2 (germline): LNHDA, SQIVND (reference sequence). Trimming took 3 bases from V and 3 from J, leaving 17 bases between them. The CDR3 contains 16 residues. DNA of the CDR3: TGTGCCAGTAGTATTAGTTCCGGAGGGGGTGAAGAGACCCAGTACTTC. Amino acid sequence: CASSISSGGGEETQYF.

In this sample, this clonotype turned up a few times. The chain has TRBV20-1 and TRBJ2-1; TRBD2 agrees at 11 bases. This CDR3 has 15 amino acids. After removal of 4 bases from V and 7 bases from J, the junction contained 9 bases not matched to a gene. The germline V gene has CDR1 DFQATT and CDR2 SNEGSKA (reference sequence). This CDR3 is CSATLAGGPENEQFF. CDR3 in DNA: TGCAGTGCTACCTTAGCGGGAGGGCCTGAGAATGAGCAGTTCTTC.

The J gene is TRBJ2-7, the V gene TRBV6-5, with D possibly being TRBD1 (6 bases). CDR3 length: 16 residues. Germline CDR1 and CDR2: MNHEY and SVGAGI. The V gene lost 2 bases and the J gene lost 1 base, with 15 bases spanning the gap. The CDR3 is CASSYGGRLGSYEQYF. CDR3 coding DNA: TGTGCCAGCAGTTACGGGGGCCGATTGGGTTCCTACGAGCAGTACTTC.

This clonotype was recorded a few times. The rearrangement links TRBV27 to TRBJ2-3, with D hard to call. Germline V CDR1 and CDR2: MNHEY, SMNVEV (reference sequence). V was pared by 3 bases and J by 3 bases, with 19 bases between. This CDR3 comprises 17 residues. The CDR3 coding sequence is TGTGCCAGCAGTTTCCGGTCTTGGGGAACGAGGACAGATACGCAGTATTTT. Its translation: CASSFRSWGTRTDTQYF.